In its sample, the clone carrying this T cell receptor (beta chain) ranks as large. MiXCR was run by TCRdb on the RT-PCR reads, yielding one entry per CDR3 protein. The top ten hold approximately 25% of the sample, which has several hundred distinct CDR3 sequences, about 8% seen once. Germline V gives CDR1 DFQATT, CDR2 SNEGSKA (reference sequence). The trim removed 4 bases at V and 3 bases at J, leaving 14 bases unmatched. The CDR3 is made up of 18 amino acids. The sample comes from a study of immune reconstitution after stem cell transplant in scleroderma. The chain uses TRBV20-1 and TRBJ2-7; 14 nucleotides agree with TRBD2. The specimen was obtained before or after autologous hematopoietic stem cell transplantation (not recorded which). The TCR comes from a male donor with systemic sclerosis. This CDR3 reads CSANEIRTSGRTHYEQYF. The CDR3 coding sequence is TGCAGTGCTAACGAGATTAGGACTAGCGGGAGGACCCACTACGAGCAGTACTTC.